This T cell receptor beta chain was observed in a study of beta chain features in type 1 diabetes. The study, taken as a whole, reports: All four CD4+ subsets from Type 1 diabetes patients carried moderately but significantly shorter TCRB CDR3s. Insertions were fewer and deletions more numerous at VDJ junctions in type 1 diabetes patients. TCRB repertoires of naive, central memory and Treg cells appeared more similar among patients than among healthy donors.

Purity exceeded 95% in all sorted populations. This CDR3 contains 14 residues. The V gene's germline CDR1 is KGHSH and CDR2 LQKENI. V lost 5 bases and J 4 bases, leaving 14 bases between the germline ends. Isolated RNA was reverse transcribed in full, so expressed TCRB transcripts were sequenced. Assay used: immunoSEQ multiplex PCR; TCRdb lists only in-frame clones, some missing. Here the sample spans under 250,000 clones, around 13% being singletons. This clone was counted only a few times. What it binds is unknown. J is TRBJ1-2 and V is TRBV18; D is ambiguous. The sequenced material came from naive CD4+ T cells from blood. This TCR derives from a man aged 25 to 40 with type 1 diabetes. CDR3 protein: CASSSLTLVYGYTF. The CDR3 DNA is TGTGCCAGCTCATCACTGACTCTGGTCTATGGCTACACCTTC.